This TCR beta chain was identified in a study of T-cell memory formation after mild COVID-19. A word on this clonotype: Relative to the germline gene, one junction end is altered; a read error may explain this.

Sample barcodes and UMIs were carried by the TCR alpha and TCR beta cDNA libraries that 5'RACE generated with constant-segment primers. MiXCR, run by TCRdb on the 5' RACE reads, gives a single entry per CDR3 protein. Among 400,000 to 500,000 distinct CDR3 sequences listed, more than 15% were seen once. CDR1 KGHSH and CDR2 LQKENI come from the germline V gene. The CDR3 contains 13 residues. The clonotype originates from a man aged 18 to 29 who had mild COVID-19 (a few samples of this study predate the infection). Cell type and time point are not known. The source material was PBMCs or a T cell subset sorted from them (not recorded which). This sequence joins TRBV18 and TRBJ1-1; tentatively, D is TRBD1 (5 bases). The CDR3 sequence: CASSPSAGDGGIF. CDR3 nucleotide sequence: TGTGCCAGCTCACCTTCGGCGGGTGATGGGGGTATCTTT.